This T cell receptor (beta chain) comes out of a study of response to subunit inactivated influenza vaccine. This clonotype has at least ten counts. V was shortened by 1 base and J by 6 bases, with 9 bases between the two germline ends. Germline V gene data show CDR1 as PRHDT and CDR2 as FYEKMQ (reference sequence). This CDR3 spans 14 amino acids. TCRdb used MiXCR to reprocess the RT-PCR reads, holding one entry per CDR3 protein. The data hold more than 200,000 distinct CDR3 sequences, with approximately 12% observed a single time. The sample was non-naive T cells sorted from PBMCs, taken 14 to 15 days before vaccination. The V call is TRBV13, the J call TRBJ1-4; D is unclear. The sequence was obtained from a man aged 45 to 65 who received an inactivated influenza vaccine. The CDR3 DNA is TGTGCCAGCAGCTTAGAGGGTGGCGATGAAAAACTGTTTTTT. Encoded protein: CASSLEGGDEKLFF.